The next 21 T cell receptor beta chains were all read from a single sample in a study of CD8 T cells in ankylosing spondylitis. Each CDR3 protein is one row after TCRdb ran MiXCR on the 5' RACE reads. The sample carries 200,000 to 300,000 distinct CDR3 sequences, around 9.2% recorded once. Material for sequencing was blood, either unsorted or a sorted T cell fraction (not recorded which). These receptors originate from a male donor with ankylosing spondylitis or in good health (not recorded which).

In this sample, this clonotype turned up many times. J is TRBJ2-1 and V is TRBV12-3 or TRBV12-4; 14 bases fit TRBD2. V lost 2 bases and J lost 4; bases outside the gene matches: 7. This CDR3 has 18 amino acids. This CDR3 reads CASSLSRGLAGVYNEQFF. DNA of the CDR3: TGTGCCAGCAGTTTATCCCGGGGACTAGCGGGGGTATACAATGAGCAGTTCTTC.

The sample holds many counts of this clonotype. The chain couples TRBV5-1 to TRBJ2-3; a possible D gene is TRBD1 (5 bases). Per the germline V gene, CDR1 is SGHRS and CDR2 is YFSETQ. This CDR3 contains 15 residues. Trimming cost V 6 bases and J 0 bases, with 14 bases left between them. DNA for the CDR3: TGCGCCAGCACCTCCTCTACAGGTAGCACAGATACGCAGTATTTT. Its translation is CASTSSTGSTDTQYF.

Ten or more counts support this clonotype. The chain combines TRBV29-1 with TRBJ2-3; 10 nucleotides align to TRBD1. V shed 2 bases, J shed 1 base, and the junction held 6 bases outside the gene matches. This CDR3 contains 16 residues. The V gene's germline CDR1 is SQVTM and CDR2 ANQGSEA. The CDR3 DNA reads TGCAGCGTTGAAAAAACCGGGACAGGGGGCACAGATACGCAGTATTTT. Protein sequence: CSVEKTGTGGTDTQYF.

In the case of this clonotype: Possible read error: a much larger clone is one base away. V usage is TRBV5-1 and J usage is TRBJ2-3; unclear D gene. This CDR3 contains 13 residues. The germline V gene encodes CDR1 SGHRS and CDR2 YFSETQ. The CDR3 sequence is CSSSLWVSDTQYF. In nucleotides, the CDR3 is TGCTCCAGCAGCCTTTGGGTATCTGATACGCAGTATTTT.

This clonotype showed up many times. The chain carries TRBV19 and TRBJ1-5; tentatively, D is TRBD1 (5 bases). CDR1 and CDR2 (germline): LNHDA, SQIVND (reference sequence). V lost 6 bases and J 2 bases, leaving 17 bases between the germline ends. CDR3 length: 16 amino acids. The CDR3 is CASSGGGASRNQPQHF. As DNA, the CDR3 is TGTGCCAGTAGCGGGGGAGGGGCATCGCGCAATCAGCCCCAGCATTTT.

This clonotype was observed at least ten times. This chain uses TRBV9 with TRBJ2-7, with TRBD1 matching 7 bases. The CDR3 spans 14 residues. V lost 3 bases, J lost 3 bases, and 6 bases stayed unmatched. Germline V lookup: CDR1 SGDLS, CDR2 YYNGEE. CDR3 bases: TGTGCCAGCAGCGCCGCGAACAGGGGCTACGAGCAGTACTTC. Translating it yields CASSAANRGYEQYF.

The table lists this clonotype with many counts. V gene TRBV12-3 or TRBV12-4 combines with J gene TRBJ1-3; D not resolved. CDR3 length equals 15 residues. V was cut by 6 bases and J by 0 bases, with 12 bases left in between. DNA of the CDR3: TGTGCCAGCAGAAGAGACCGATACTCTGGAAACACCATATATTTT. Residues: CASRRDRYSGNTIYF.

The chain has TRBV7-6 and TRBJ2-1; 8 bases line up with TRBD1. With 2 bases clipped from V and 4 bases from J, the junction kept 4 bases outside the gene matches. The V gene's germline CDR1 is SGHVS and CDR2 FNYEAQ. The CDR3 sequence is 15 residues long. CDR3 sequence (DNA): TGTGCCAGCAGCTTATCTGGACAGGGTTACAATGAGCAGTTCTTC. Protein product: CASSLSGQGYNEQFF.

This clonotype was detected many times. This chain joins TRBV12-3 or TRBV12-4 and TRBJ2-1, with D unclear. Trimming shortened V by 5 bases and J by 8 bases, and 16 bases separated the two germline ends. The CDR3 runs to 14 residues. The DNA for the CDR3 is TGTGCCAGCAGTATCCGACCGAACTCGGATGAGCAGTTCTTC. This codes for CASSIRPNSDEQFF.

This clonotype was observed a handful of times. The chain employs TRBV7-2 and TRBJ2-5; 10 bases are a match to TRBD2. V lost 5 bases and J lost 4; bases outside the gene matches: 7. The CDR3 covers 15 residues. The germline gives CDR1 SGHTA, CDR2 FQGNSA. The CDR3, as DNA: TGTGCCAGCAGCCCCAGGTCTAGCGGGGGAGAGACCCAGTACTTC. As protein: CASSPRSSGGETQYF.

On this clonotype itself: A much larger clone lies a single base off, so this may be a read error. The chain uses TRBV5-1 and TRBJ1-1, with D possibly matching TRBD1 (5 bases). Per germline, CDR1 SGHRS and CDR2 YFSETQ. This CDR3 is built from 12 residues. The CDR3 DNA sequence: TGCTCCAGCAGCGTGGGGGGGTTTGAAGCTTTCTTT. Protein product: CSSSVGGFEAFF.

As DNA, the CDR3 is TGCAGTGCTAGTCCTTCCTACGAGCAGTACTTC. It encodes CSASPSYEQYF. The V and J genes are TRBV20-1 and TRBJ2-7; the D is unclear. This CDR3 is 11 amino acids long. Trimming stripped 3 bases from V and 1 base from J, with 4 bases between. Germline V CDR1 and CDR2: DFQATT, SNEGSKA (reference sequence).

This clonotype was recorded many times. The chain has TRBV9 and TRBJ2-7, with TRBD1 matching 8 bases. J was trimmed by 1 base and V by 7 bases; bases with no gene match: 10. This CDR3 is built from 15 residues. The germline CDR1 and CDR2 sequences are SGDLS and YYNGEE. This CDR3 is CASSGQGKDSYEQYF. CDR3 nucleotide sequence: TGTGCCAGCTCAGGACAGGGCAAAGATTCCTACGAGCAGTACTTC.

This clonotype was counted a few times. The rearrangement joins TRBV30 to TRBJ1-5; D uncertain. CDR3 length: 14 residues. V was clipped by 2 bases and J by 4 bases, with 12 bases between them. In germline, CDR1 is GTSNPN, CDR2 SVGIG (reference sequence). Here the CDR3 reads CAWSLGPWNQPQHF. CDR3 DNA: TGTGCCTGGAGTCTCGGTCCATGGAATCAGCCCCAGCATTTT.

In its sample, this clonotype was seen many times. The rearrangement uses TRBV20-1 and TRBJ2-5; maybe TRBD1 (5 bases). V lost 0 bases and J 5 bases, leaving 16 bases between the germline ends. Germline CDR1 is DFQATT and CDR2 is SNEGSKA (reference sequence). This CDR3 comprises 15 residues. The CDR3 reads CSARDQEEGVETQYF. The CDR3 DNA reads TGCAGTGCTAGAGATCAAGAGGAAGGGGTCGAGACCCAGTACTTC.

This clonotype was counted ten times or more. In DNA, the CDR3 is TGCGCCAGCAGCCAAGAGGGTTGGACTGAAGCTTTCTTT. Amino acid sequence: CASSQEGWTEAFF. This chain connects TRBV4-1 to TRBJ1-1; D not resolved. Trimming removed 0 bases at V and 5 bases at J, with 7 bases between. This CDR3 has 13 amino acids. The V gene's germline CDR1 is MGHRA and CDR2 YSYEKL.

At least ten counts were recorded for this clonotype. An end of the junction differs from the germline gene, which may be a read error. This chain links TRBV11-2 with TRBJ2-7, with a possible D match to TRBD2 (6 bases). This CDR3 has 13 residues. Germline CDR1 and CDR2: SGHAT and FQNNGV. CDR3 residues: CASSFGSSYEQYF. The CDR3 region has the DNA TGCGCCAGCAGCTTCGGGAGCTCCTACGAGCAGTACTTC.

This clonotype was seen repeatedly, ten times or more. The rearrangement joins TRBV7-2 to TRBJ1-2; 7 nucleotides align to TRBD1. The CDR3 has 14 residues. Trimming removed 5 bases from V and 6 bases from J; junction bases left unmatched: 9. Germline-derived CDR1 and CDR2 are SGHTA and FQGNSA. The CDR3 DNA is TGTGCCAGCAGCCCGCCGGGACAGAGCCATGGCTACACCTTC. The encoded protein is CASSPPGQSHGYTF.

There are a few counts of this clonotype. The V call is TRBV15, the J call TRBJ2-1, with unresolved D. Germline CDR1 reads LNHNV; CDR2 reads YYDKDF (reference sequence). Trimming took off 4 bases at V and 4 bases at J, with 17 bases between the two ends. CDR3 length equals 16 residues. CDR3: CATSKELGSYYNEQFF. The CDR3 region has the DNA TGTGCCACCAGCAAAGAGTTAGGCTCCTATTACAATGAGCAGTTCTTC.

This clonotype was detected many times. This chain uses TRBV7-2 with TRBJ2-3; 12 bases align to TRBD2. Germline V gives CDR1 SGHTA, CDR2 FQGNSA. The trim removed 4 bases at V and 2 bases at J, leaving 4 bases unmatched. CDR3 length: 16 residues. Here the CDR3 reads CASSSGLAGITDTQYF. CDR3 bases: TGTGCCAGCAGCTCCGGACTAGCGGGAATCACAGATACGCAGTATTTT.

Comment on this clonotype: A much bigger clone sits one base away, suggesting this may be a read error. The chain recombines TRBV20-1 with TRBJ1-4; D is unresolved. Germline CDR1 and CDR2: DFQATT and SNEGSKA (reference sequence). The CDR3 contains 13 residues. V was cut by 5 bases and J by 10 bases, with 17 bases left in between. CDR3 bases: TGCAGTGCTCCGGGTCCCGGGTTTGGAAAACTGTTTTTT. This gives the protein CSAPGPGFGKLFF.